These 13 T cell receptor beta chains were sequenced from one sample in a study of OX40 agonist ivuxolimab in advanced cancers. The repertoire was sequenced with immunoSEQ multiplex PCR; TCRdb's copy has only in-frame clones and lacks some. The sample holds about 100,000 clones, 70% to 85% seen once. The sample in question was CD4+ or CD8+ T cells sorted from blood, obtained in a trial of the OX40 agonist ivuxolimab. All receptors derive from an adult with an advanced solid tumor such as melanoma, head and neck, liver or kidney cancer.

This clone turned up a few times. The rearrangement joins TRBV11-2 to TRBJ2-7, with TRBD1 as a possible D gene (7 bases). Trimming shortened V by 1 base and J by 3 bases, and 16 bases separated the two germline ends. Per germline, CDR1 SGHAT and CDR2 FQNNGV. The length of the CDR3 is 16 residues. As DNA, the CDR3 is TGTGCCAGCAGCTTAGGGCGCGGGGACAGTATCTACGAGCAGTACTTC. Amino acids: CASSLGRGDSIYEQYF.

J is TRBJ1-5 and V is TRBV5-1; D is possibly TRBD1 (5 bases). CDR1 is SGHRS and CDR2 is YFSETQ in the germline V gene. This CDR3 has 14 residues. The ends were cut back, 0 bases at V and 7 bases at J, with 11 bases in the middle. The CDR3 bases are TGCGCCAGCAGCTTGGAGGGGCCAGGGCAGCCCCAGCATTTT. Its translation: CASSLEGPGQPQHF.

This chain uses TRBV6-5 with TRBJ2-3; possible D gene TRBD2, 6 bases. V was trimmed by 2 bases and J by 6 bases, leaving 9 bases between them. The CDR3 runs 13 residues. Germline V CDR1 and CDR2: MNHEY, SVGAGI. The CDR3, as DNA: TGTGCCAGCAGTTACCCGGAGGGGGATACGCAGTATTTT. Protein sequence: CASSYPEGDTQYF.

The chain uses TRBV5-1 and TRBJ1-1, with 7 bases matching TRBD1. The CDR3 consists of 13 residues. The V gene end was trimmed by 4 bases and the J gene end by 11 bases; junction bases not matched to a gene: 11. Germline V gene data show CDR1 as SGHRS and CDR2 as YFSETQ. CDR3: CASSPEGAGRAFF. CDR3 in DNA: TGCGCCAGCAGCCCAGAGGGGGCTGGGAGGGCTTTCTTT.

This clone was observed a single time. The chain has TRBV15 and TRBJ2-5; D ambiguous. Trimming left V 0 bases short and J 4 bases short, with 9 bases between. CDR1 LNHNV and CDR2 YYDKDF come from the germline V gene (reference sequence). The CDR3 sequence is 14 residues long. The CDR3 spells CATSRDRWAETQYF. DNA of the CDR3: TGTGCCACCAGCAGAGATCGATGGGCAGAGACCCAGTACTTC.

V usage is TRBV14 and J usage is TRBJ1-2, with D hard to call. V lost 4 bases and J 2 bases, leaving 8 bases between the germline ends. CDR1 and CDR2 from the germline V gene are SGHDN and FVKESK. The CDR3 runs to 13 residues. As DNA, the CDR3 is TGTGCCAGCAGCCCGGCACAAAACTATGGCTACACCTTC. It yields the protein CASSPAQNYGYTF.

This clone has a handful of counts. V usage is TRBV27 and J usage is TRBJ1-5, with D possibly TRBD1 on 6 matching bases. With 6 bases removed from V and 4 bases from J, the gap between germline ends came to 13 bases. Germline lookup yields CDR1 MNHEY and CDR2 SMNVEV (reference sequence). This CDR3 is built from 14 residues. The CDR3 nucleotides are TGTGCCAGCAGGAACAGGGAGGCAAATCAGCCCCAGCATTTT. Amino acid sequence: CASRNREANQPQHF.

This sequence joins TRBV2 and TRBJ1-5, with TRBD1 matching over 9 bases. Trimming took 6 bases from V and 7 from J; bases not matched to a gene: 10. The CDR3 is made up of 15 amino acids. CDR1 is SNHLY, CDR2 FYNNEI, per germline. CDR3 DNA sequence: TGTGCCAGCAGAGCCGGGACAGGGTCTAGCCAGCCCCAGCATTTT. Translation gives CASRAGTGSSQPQHF.

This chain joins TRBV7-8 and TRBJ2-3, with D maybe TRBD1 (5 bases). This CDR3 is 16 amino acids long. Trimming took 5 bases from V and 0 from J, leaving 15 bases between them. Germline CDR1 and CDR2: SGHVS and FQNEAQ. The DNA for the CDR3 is TGTGCCAGCAGCCTCCCCAGGGATAGGAGCACAGATACGCAGTATTTT. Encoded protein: CASSLPRDRSTDTQYF.

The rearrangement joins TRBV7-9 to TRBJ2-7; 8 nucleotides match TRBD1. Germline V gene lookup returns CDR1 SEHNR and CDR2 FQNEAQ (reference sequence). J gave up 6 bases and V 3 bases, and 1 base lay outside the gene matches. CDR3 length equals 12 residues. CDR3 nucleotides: TGTGCCAGCAGCTTGGACAGGGCCGAGCAGTACTTC. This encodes CASSLDRAEQYF.

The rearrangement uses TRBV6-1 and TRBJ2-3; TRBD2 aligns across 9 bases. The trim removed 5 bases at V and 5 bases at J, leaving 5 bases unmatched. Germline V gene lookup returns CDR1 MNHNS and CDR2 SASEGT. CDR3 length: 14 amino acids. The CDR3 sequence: CASSPGLAKDTQYF. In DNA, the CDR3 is TGTGCCAGCAGTCCGGGACTAGCAAAAGATACGCAGTATTTT.

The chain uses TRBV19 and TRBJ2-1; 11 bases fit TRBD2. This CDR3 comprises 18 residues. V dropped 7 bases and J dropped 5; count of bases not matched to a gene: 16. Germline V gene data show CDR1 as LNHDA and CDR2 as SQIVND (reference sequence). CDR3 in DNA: TGTGCCAGTACCCCTGGACGGGGGGGACTAGCGGTAAACAATGAGCAGTTCTTC. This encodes CASTPGRGGLAVNNEQFF.

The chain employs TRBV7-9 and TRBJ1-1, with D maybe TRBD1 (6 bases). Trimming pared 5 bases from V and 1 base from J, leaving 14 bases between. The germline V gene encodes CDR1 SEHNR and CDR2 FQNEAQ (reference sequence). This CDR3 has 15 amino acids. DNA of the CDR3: TGTGCCAGCAGCCCAACAGGGAGAGCGAACACTGAAGCTTTCTTT. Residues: CASSPTGRANTEAFF.